The 22 T cell receptor beta chains below all came from one sample that was sequenced in a study of blood T cell repertoires in COVID-19. Data came from immunoSEQ multiplex PCR; TCRdb stores just in-frame clones and leaves some out. This table has 95,000 to 100,000 clones, around 88% appearing once. The material sequenced was peripheral blood. These receptors originate from a man at least 80 years old with acute or convalescent COVID-19.

The chain is built from TRBV2 and TRBJ1-5, with D unclear. The germline V gene encodes CDR1 SNHLY and CDR2 FYNNEI. The CDR3 sequence is 13 residues long. Trimming cost V 1 base and J 3 bases, with 4 bases left between them. The CDR3 region has the DNA TGTGCCAGCAGTGAAGACACCAATCAGCCCCAGCATTTT. It translates to CASSEDTNQPQHF.

The V call is TRBV7-3, the J call TRBJ1-4; D unclear. Germline CDR1 reads SGHTA; CDR2 reads FQGTGA. Trimming shortened V by 9 bases and J by 0 bases, and 11 bases separated the two germline ends. The CDR3 totals 14 residues. CDR3 nucleotides: TGTGCCAGTCAGTCACCAGCAACTAATGAAAAACTGTTTTTT. Translated, it gives CASQSPATNEKLFF.

The V gene is TRBV27, the J gene TRBJ1-2; 9 nucleotides align to TRBD1. CDR1 is MNHEY and CDR2 is SMNVEV in the germline V gene (reference sequence). Unmatched junction bases numbered 13, after V lost 5 bases and J lost 3 bases. The CDR3 runs 17 residues. The CDR3 DNA sequence: TGTGCCAGCAGTCCTACCCCCGACAGGGGGACCTACTATGGCTACACCTTC. Its translation: CASSPTPDRGTYYGYTF.

The rearrangement links TRBV20-1 to TRBJ2-7; D is unclear. V gave up 6 bases and J gave up 2 bases, with 5 bases separating them. This CDR3 has 10 amino acids. Germline CDR1 and CDR2: DFQATT and SNEGSKA (reference sequence). In DNA, the CDR3 is TGCAGTGCCTCTACCTACGAGCAGTACTTC. Protein product: CSASTYEQYF.

The chain carries TRBV7-2 and TRBJ2-5, with D possibly matching TRBD2 (5 bases). V lost 5 bases, J lost 1 base, and 14 bases lay in between. The CDR3 is made up of 15 amino acids. The germline V gene has CDR1 SGHTA and CDR2 FQGNSA. DNA of the CDR3: TGTGCCAGCAGCCTTAATGGCGGGCTCCAAGAGACCCAGTACTTC. Translation gives CASSLNGGLQETQYF.

The rearrangement joins TRBV28 to TRBJ2-7, with 12 bases fitting TRBD1. Germline V gene sequence: CDR1 MDHEN, CDR2 SYDVKM. The V and J ends lost 0 bases and 2 bases, in that order; junction bases with no gene match: 2. CDR3 size: 16 residues. The CDR3 loop reads CASSLWGTGGAYEQYF. The DNA of the CDR3 is TGTGCCAGCAGTTTATGGGGGACAGGGGGCGCCTACGAGCAGTACTTC.

The rearrangement uses TRBV27 and TRBJ1-6, with D possibly being TRBD1 (5 bases). The CDR3 totals 13 residues. From germline, CDR1 is MNHEY and CDR2 SMNVEV (reference sequence). V lost 7 bases to trimming and J lost 10 bases, with 14 bases between them. CDR3 protein: CASTSGGRSPLHF. In DNA, the CDR3 is TGTGCCAGCACCAGCGGGGGTCGGTCACCCCTCCACTTT.

The V gene is TRBV7-9, the J gene TRBJ2-3; 9 bases align to TRBD2. CDR3 length: 15 amino acids. V shed 6 bases and J 4 bases; nucleotides not matched to a gene: 8. Germline V lookup: CDR1 SEHNR, CDR2 FQNEAQ (reference sequence). CDR3 amino acids: CASREGSGSSDTQYF. CDR3 nucleotides: TGTGCCAGCAGGGAAGGTAGCGGGAGTTCAGATACGCAGTATTTT.

The J gene is TRBJ2-7, the V gene TRBV18; the match to TRBD1 covers 7 bases. In germline, CDR1 is KGHSH, CDR2 LQKENI. The CDR3 is 14 amino acids. V lost 3 bases and J lost 4; bases outside the gene matches: 6. CDR3 DNA sequence: TGTGCCAGCTCACCGGGACAGACGAGTTACGAGCAGTACTTC. It codes for CASSPGQTSYEQYF.

V usage is TRBV5-6 and J usage is TRBJ2-5, with TRBD2 matching 11 bases. Germline V gene data show CDR1 as SGHDT and CDR2 as YYEEEE. The V segment lost 4 bases and the J segment 2 bases; nucleotides outside the gene matches: 7. The length of the CDR3 is 16 residues. The CDR3, as DNA: TGTGCCAGCAGCGGGTGGGGGACTAGCGGACAAGAGACCCAGTACTTC. It yields the protein CASSGWGTSGQETQYF.

The chain combines TRBV28 with TRBJ1-6; perhaps TRBD1 as D (5 bases). The V gene lost 5 bases and the J gene lost 13 bases, with 15 bases spanning the gap. Germline CDR1 and CDR2: MDHEN and SYDVKM. This CDR3 spans 13 amino acids. In DNA form, the CDR3 reads TGTGCCAGCAGTCCCCCCGGGGGGAGGCCCCTCCACTTT. Encoded protein: CASSPPGGRPLHF.

The rearrangement links TRBV6-4 to TRBJ2-7; 8 bases agree with TRBD1. The CDR3 runs 13 residues. Trimming cost V 3 bases and J 4 bases; bases outside gene matches: 2. The V gene's germline CDR1 is MRHNA and CDR2 SNTAGT. The CDR3 spells CASSEHRGYEQYF. The CDR3 DNA sequence: TGTGCCAGCAGTGAGCACAGGGGGTACGAGCAGTACTTC.

The J gene is TRBJ2-3, the V gene TRBV29-1; D might be TRBD1 (7 bases). This CDR3 contains 14 residues. Trimming pared 7 bases from V and 4 bases from J, leaving 18 bases between. CDR1 SQVTM and CDR2 ANQGSEA come from the germline V gene. The CDR3, as DNA: TGCAGCGCCCGCGGGACAGCCTCGGCAGATACGCAGTATTTT. It yields the protein CSARGTASADTQYF.

This chain connects TRBV19 to TRBJ1-1; the D gene is possibly TRBD1 (6 bases). The germline V gene encodes CDR1 LNHDA and CDR2 SQIVND (reference sequence). CDR3 size: 15 residues. Trimming stripped 2 bases from V and 5 bases from J, with 15 bases between. Written as DNA, the CDR3 is TGTGCCAGTAGTATAAAGGGCCCAGGGGCAACTGAAGCTTTCTTT. Encoded protein: CASSIKGPGATEAFF.

This chain connects TRBV28 to TRBJ1-2; 7 bases match TRBD1. The CDR3 extends over 14 amino acids. Germline V gene lookup returns CDR1 MDHEN and CDR2 SYDVKM. V gave up 8 bases and J gave up 3 bases; unmatched junction bases: 9. CDR3 amino acids: CASSTRGPYYGYTF. In DNA, the CDR3 is TGTGCCAGCTCGACGAGGGGGCCGTACTATGGCTACACCTTC.

The CDR3 DNA is TGTGCCAGCAGCTTAGGGCGGGGAGGAGATGGCTACACCTTC. It codes for CASSLGRGGDGYTF. The V and J genes are TRBV11-2 and TRBJ1-2; D gene uncertain. Between the trimmed V and J ends, which lost 1 base and 6 bases, there was a span of 12 bases. In germline, CDR1 is SGHAT, CDR2 FQNNGV. The CDR3 covers 14 residues. The complete variable domain, with remaining parts taken from reference TRBV11-2 and TRBJ1-2, reads EAGVAQSPRYKIIEKRQSVAFWCNPISGHATLYWYQQILGQGPKLLIQFQNNGVVDDSQLPKDRFSAERLKGVDSTLKIQPAKLEDSAVYLCASSLGRGGDGYTFGSGTRLTVV.

The chain combines TRBV6-2 or TRBV6-3 with TRBJ2-7, with D maybe TRBD1 (5 bases). The germline gives CDR1 MNHEY, CDR2 SVGEGT. V was trimmed by 0 bases and J by 2 bases, leaving 14 bases between them. The CDR3 runs to 16 residues. The CDR3 reads CASSYSMAETAYEQYF. In DNA form, the CDR3 reads TGTGCCAGCAGTTACTCGATGGCGGAGACAGCCTACGAGCAGTACTTC.

This rearrangement joins TRBV7-2 to TRBJ1-6; 8 bases are a match to TRBD1. Germline loops: CDR1 SGHTA, CDR2 FQGNSA. Germline trimming cut 3 bases from V and 0 bases from J; bases unmatched to any gene: 7. The CDR3 consists of 18 residues. The CDR3 protein is CASSFSRTGSSYNSPLHF. The CDR3 DNA reads as TGTGCCAGCAGCTTTTCTCGGACAGGGAGCTCCTATAATTCACCCCTCCACTTT.

The rearrangement joins TRBV9 to TRBJ2-1; perhaps TRBD1 as D (5 bases). In germline, CDR1 is SGDLS, CDR2 YYNGEE. Trimming pared 0 bases from V and 8 bases from J, leaving 9 bases between. CDR3 length: 13 amino acids. The CDR3 nucleotides are TGTGCCAGCAGCGTAGGCGAAGGGGATGAGCAGTTCTTC. This translates into CASSVGEGDEQFF.

This chain joins TRBV10-3 and TRBJ2-4, with D uncertain. With 3 bases removed from V and 1 base from J, the gap between germline ends came to 13 bases. Germline CDR1 is ENHRY and CDR2 is SYGVKD. This CDR3 spans 16 amino acids. For the CDR3, the DNA is TGTGCCATCAGTGACCCTTCCCTAGTCGCCAAAAACATTCAGTACTTC. Residues: CAISDPSLVAKNIQYF.

V gene TRBV5-1 combines with J gene TRBJ2-1, with 9 bases that match TRBD1. The trim removed 0 bases at V and 6 bases at J, leaving 1 base unmatched. There are 14 residues in the CDR3. Germline lookup yields CDR1 SGHRS and CDR2 YFSETQ. DNA for the CDR3: TGCGCCAGCAGCTTGGGGACAGGGGCCAATGAGCAGTTCTTC. It codes for CASSLGTGANEQFF.

The gene calls are TRBV5-8 and TRBJ2-6, with 9 bases fitting TRBD1. Germline-derived CDR1 and CDR2 are SGHTS and YDEGEE. The V and J ends lost 5 bases and 2 bases, in that order; junction bases with no gene match: 2. This CDR3 has 15 amino acids. CDR3 region: CASRRTGAGANVLTF. Written as DNA, the CDR3 is TGTGCCAGCAGACGGACAGGGGCTGGGGCCAACGTCCTGACTTTC. Full variable domain (outside the CDR3, taken from reference TRBV5-8 and TRBJ2-6): EAGVTQSPTHLIKTRGQQATLRCSPISGHTSVYWYQQALGLGLQFLLWYDEGEERNRGNFPPRFSGRQFPNYSSELNVNALELEDSALYLCASRRTGAGANVLTFGAGSRLTVL.